A single sample is the source of the 30 T cell receptor beta chains below, sequenced in a study of cytomegalovirus exposure and HLA in healthy donors. The PCR made use of 60 Vbeta and 13 Jbeta primers. Produced via immunoSEQ multiplex PCR; TCRdb's table is partial and in-frame only. The table has 150,000 to 180,000 clones, approximately 80% seen once. The specimen sequenced was PBMCs. Every receptor here comes from a man aged 30 to 39 in good health and CMV-seropositive.

The chain has TRBV7-8 and TRBJ2-1, with 7 bases lining up with TRBD1. Unmatched junction bases numbered 3, after V lost 2 bases and J lost 2 bases. CDR1 and CDR2 (germline): SGHVS, FQNEAQ. CDR3 size: 15 residues. The CDR3 sequence: CASSLRGQPYNEQFF. CDR3 sequence (DNA): TGTGCCAGCAGCTTAAGGGGACAGCCCTACAATGAGCAGTTCTTC.

The CDR3 region has the DNA TGTGCCAGTTACCAGGGGACAGCACGCTCCTACGAGCAGTACTTC. It yields the protein CASYQGTARSYEQYF. This rearrangement joins TRBV28 to TRBJ2-7; 7 bases are shared with TRBD1. This CDR3 spans 15 amino acids. V lost 9 bases, J lost 0 bases, and 11 bases stayed unmatched. The germline CDR1 and CDR2 sequences are MDHEN and SYDVKM.

This chain links TRBV11-2 with TRBJ2-1; 10 bases fit TRBD2. Germline V lookup: CDR1 SGHAT, CDR2 FQNNGV. CDR3 length: 15 residues. The J segment lost 2 bases and the V segment lost 4 bases, leaving 2 bases of the junction unmatched. For the CDR3, the DNA is TGTGCCAGCAGCTATACTAGCGGGACCTACAATGAGCAGTTCTTC. Its translation: CASSYTSGTYNEQFF.

The V gene is TRBV9, the J gene TRBJ1-1, with D tentatively TRBD1 (5 bases). The CDR3 loop spans 13 amino acids. The germline V gene encodes CDR1 SGDLS and CDR2 YYNGEE. Trimming pared 0 bases from V and 7 bases from J, leaving 10 bases between. CDR3: CASSVAFDSEAFF. The CDR3 DNA is TGTGCCAGCAGCGTAGCCTTTGACAGTGAAGCTTTCTTT.

The rearrangement uses TRBV7-2 and TRBJ2-1, with D perhaps TRBD2 (5 bases). From germline, CDR1 is SGHTA and CDR2 FQGNSA. The V and J ends lost 1 base and 9 bases respectively, with 13 bases between them. There are 14 residues in the CDR3. The CDR3 loop reads CASSLDGRRAEQFF. As DNA, the CDR3 is TGTGCCAGCAGCTTAGACGGCAGGCGGGCTGAGCAGTTCTTC.

V is TRBV9 and J is TRBJ1-1, with D possibly TRBD1 on 5 matching bases. The V and J ends lost 0 bases and 4 bases respectively, with 10 bases between them. The CDR3 runs 14 residues. In germline, CDR1 is SGDLS, CDR2 YYNGEE. CDR3: CASSVAGIGTEAFF. The CDR3 bases are TGTGCCAGCAGCGTAGCAGGGATCGGCACTGAAGCTTTCTTT. Using reference TRBV9 and TRBJ1-1 for the parts outside the CDR3, the full variable domain is DSGVTQTPKHLITATGQRVTLRCSPRSGDLSVYWYQQSLDQGLQFLIQYYNGEERAKGNILERFSAQQFPDLHSELNLSSLELGDSALYFCASSVAGIGTEAFFGQGTRLTVV.

The chain employs TRBV27 and TRBJ2-1; 8 bases line up with TRBD1. Looked up from germline, CDR1 is MNHEY and CDR2 is SMNVEV (reference sequence). Germline trimming cut 4 bases from V and 5 bases from J; bases unmatched to any gene: 7. The CDR3 totals 15 residues. In DNA form, the CDR3 reads TGTGCCAGCAGTTCCCTCGGACAGGGTCACAATGAGCAGTTCTTC. This encodes CASSSLGQGHNEQFF.

This chain links TRBV5-1 with TRBJ2-1; TRBD2 aligns across 9 bases. The germline V gene encodes CDR1 SGHRS and CDR2 YFSETQ. The trim removed 3 bases at V and 3 bases at J, leaving 4 bases unmatched. This CDR3 region has 15 residues. This chain's CDR3 is CASSSQAGGYNEQFF. The CDR3 bases are TGCGCCAGCAGCTCTCAAGCGGGAGGCTACAATGAGCAGTTCTTC.

V and J are TRBV11-2 and TRBJ2-7, with D maybe TRBD1 (6 bases). Trimming cost V 5 bases and J 4 bases, with 21 bases left between them. Germline V gene sequence: CDR1 SGHAT, CDR2 FQNNGV. The CDR3 is 16 residues long. CDR3 sequence (DNA): TGTGCCAGCAGCACTATTCCCGAGTACAGGGCATACGAGCAGTACTTC. Encoded protein: CASSTIPEYRAYEQYF.

V and J are TRBV6-5 and TRBJ2-1; TRBD2 aligns across 10 bases. The J segment lost 3 bases and the V segment lost 4 bases, leaving 6 bases of the junction unmatched. Germline CDR1 is MNHEY and CDR2 is SVGAGI. CDR3 length: 16 amino acids. DNA for the CDR3: TGTGCCAGCAGTTCATTAGCGGGAGGCTACTACAATGAGCAGTTCTTC. This gives the protein CASSSLAGGYYNEQFF.

This chain uses TRBV6-1 with TRBJ2-2; TRBD1 matches 8 bases. CDR3 size: 15 residues. Per germline, CDR1 MNHNS and CDR2 SASEGT. The trim removed 4 bases at V and 3 bases at J, leaving 4 bases unmatched. The CDR3 reads CASSGGQVDTGELFF. The DNA of the CDR3 is TGTGCCAGCAGTGGGGGACAGGTTGACACCGGGGAGCTGTTTTTT.

The chain couples TRBV27 to TRBJ1-2; TRBD1 might be the D (6 bases). The ends were cut back, 0 bases at V and 8 bases at J, with 13 bases in the middle. This CDR3 has 14 residues. The V gene's germline CDR1 is MNHEY and CDR2 SMNVEV (reference sequence). CDR3 protein: CASSLSQGLGGYTF. Written as DNA, the CDR3 is TGTGCCAGCAGTTTATCCCAGGGGCTTGGGGGCTACACCTTC.

This clone has more than one count but fewer than ten. The chain links TRBV5-4 to TRBJ1-2, with D possibly matching TRBD1 (6 bases). Germline values: CDR1 SGHNT, CDR2 YYREEE (reference sequence). Trimming pared 5 bases from V and 4 bases from J, leaving 18 bases between. The CDR3 loop spans 15 amino acids. The CDR3 DNA sequence: TGTGCCAGCAGTCAAGTTCACCAGGGGCCCTATGGCTACACCTTC. Protein: CASSQVHQGPYGYTF.

The chain couples TRBV7-2 to TRBJ1-1; D is unclear. This CDR3 comprises 12 residues. V lost 5 bases to trimming and J lost 11 bases, with 15 bases between them. Germline V lookup: CDR1 SGHTA, CDR2 FQGNSA. In DNA, the CDR3 is TGTGCCAGCAGCCGGGGAACGGATTCCGCTTTCTTT. This sequence encodes CASSRGTDSAFF. Together with reference TRBV7-2 and TRBJ1-1, the CDR3 gives the full variable domain: GAGVSQSPSNKVTEKGKDVELRCDPISGHTALYWYRQSLGQGLEFLIYFQGNSAPDKSGLPSDRFSAERTGGSVSTLTIQRTQQEDSAVYLCASSRGTDSAFFGQGTRLTVV.

This clone was detected a few times. V is TRBV9 and J is TRBJ2-1; 12 bases map to TRBD2. V lost 0 bases, J lost 6 bases, and 4 bases stayed unmatched. This CDR3 spans 16 amino acids. The germline V gene encodes CDR1 SGDLS and CDR2 YYNGEE. The CDR3 is CASSVGTSGAGNEQFF. Here the CDR3 DNA reads TGTGCCAGCAGCGTAGGGACTAGCGGGGCAGGCAATGAGCAGTTCTTC.

The chain couples TRBV28 to TRBJ1-5; the D gene is possibly TRBD1 (5 bases). The CDR3 length is 16 residues. Germline CDR1 MDHEN, CDR2 SYDVKM. The V and J ends lost 5 bases and 1 base respectively, with 15 bases between them. CDR3 residues: CASSSAGTKSNQPQHF. The CDR3 DNA is TGTGCCAGCAGTAGCGCCGGGACTAAGAGCAATCAGCCCCAGCATTTT.

This chain joins TRBV4-2 and TRBJ1-2; no firm D call. CDR1 LGHNA and CDR2 YNFKEQ come from the germline V gene. Trimming removed 2 bases at V and 8 bases at J, with 6 bases between. There are 11 residues in the CDR3. CDR3 protein: CASSQNGGYTF. In nucleotides, the CDR3 is TGTGCCAGCAGCCAAAACGGGGGCTACACCTTC.

The genes are TRBV10-1 and TRBJ2-6, with D tentatively TRBD1 (6 bases). The CDR3 has 14 residues. Germline assignment: CDR1 WNHNN and CDR2 SYGVQD (reference sequence). The V end was cut by 5 bases, the J end by 4 bases, with 9 bases between. CDR3 DNA sequence: TGCGCCAGCAGTCCAGGGGCAGGGGCCAACGTCCTGACTTTC. Its translation is CASSPGAGANVLTF.

This chain links TRBV6-6 with TRBJ1-1; 10 bases line up with TRBD1. This CDR3 has 14 amino acids. Trimming removed 5 bases from V and 6 bases from J; junction bases left unmatched: 6. Germline loops: CDR1 MNHNY, CDR2 SVGAGI (reference sequence). The CDR3 protein is CASSHRDRGAEAFF. As DNA, the CDR3 is TGTGCCAGCAGTCACCGGGACAGGGGCGCTGAAGCTTTCTTT.

V gene TRBV4-2 combines with J gene TRBJ2-1; D may be TRBD2 (6 bases). V was trimmed by 8 bases and J by 3 bases, leaving 8 bases between them. Germline CDR1 reads LGHNA; CDR2 reads YNFKEQ. The CDR3 runs 12 residues. The CDR3 loop reads CASSSDYNEQFF. The CDR3 region has the DNA TGTGCCAGCTCTAGCGACTACAATGAGCAGTTCTTC.

V and J are TRBV5-1 and TRBJ2-1, with 11 bases aligning to TRBD2. The germline gives CDR1 SGHRS, CDR2 YFSETQ. This CDR3 contains 13 residues. V gave up 7 bases and J gave up 9 bases; unmatched junction bases: 6. The DNA of the CDR3 is TGCGCCAGCGTACTAGCGGGAGCTGGTGAGCAGTTCTTC. Its protein product is CASVLAGAGEQFF.

The V call is TRBV11-2, the J call TRBJ2-7, with unresolved D. V lost 3 bases to trimming and J lost 0 bases, with 3 bases between them. Germline assignment: CDR1 SGHAT and CDR2 FQNNGV. This CDR3 is 12 amino acids long. The CDR3 loop reads CASSFLSYEQYF. The CDR3 DNA sequence: TGTGCCAGCAGCTTCCTCTCCTACGAGCAGTACTTC.

The gene calls are TRBV27 and TRBJ2-1, with 8 bases identical to TRBD2. The CDR3 has 16 amino acids. The germline V gene encodes CDR1 MNHEY and CDR2 SMNVEV (reference sequence). J was trimmed by 2 bases and V by 8 bases; bases with no gene match: 11. CDR3 sequence reads: CASLSWVAGTYNEQFF. The CDR3 coding sequence is TGTGCCAGCCTATCGTGGGTAGCGGGGACCTACAATGAGCAGTTCTTC.

J is TRBJ2-7 and V is TRBV9, with D maybe TRBD2 (6 bases). Germline values: CDR1 SGDLS, CDR2 YYNGEE. V dropped 4 bases and J dropped 6 bases, with 17 bases sitting between them. The CDR3 is 14 residues long. In nucleotides, the CDR3 is TGTGCCAGCAGCACAGACGGCGGGGCCCGCGAGCAGTACTTC. Translation: CASSTDGGAREQYF. The entire variable domain, with the rest obtained from reference TRBV9 and TRBJ2-7, is as follows: DSGVTQTPKHLITATGQRVTLRCSPRSGDLSVYWYQQSLDQGLQFLIQYYNGEERAKGNILERFSAQQFPDLHSELNLSSLELGDSALYFCASSTDGGAREQYFGPGTRLTVT.

The chain has TRBV27 and TRBJ2-7; 9 nucleotides agree with TRBD2. With 4 bases clipped from V and 4 bases from J, the junction kept 11 bases outside the gene matches. The CDR3 has 16 amino acids. Germline values: CDR1 MNHEY, CDR2 SMNVEV (reference sequence). This chain's CDR3 is CASSSFPSGIGYEQYF. In nucleotides, the CDR3 is TGTGCCAGCAGTTCGTTTCCTAGCGGGATCGGGTACGAGCAGTACTTC.

This chain links TRBV19 with TRBJ2-3, with TRBD2 as a possible D gene (5 bases). Germline lookup yields CDR1 LNHDA and CDR2 SQIVND (reference sequence). Trimming stripped 2 bases from V and 3 bases from J, with 12 bases between. The CDR3 sequence is 15 residues long. CDR3 coding DNA: TGTGCCAGTAGTATACAGGCCAGAGGGACAGATACGCAGTATTTT. Translated, it gives CASSIQARGTDTQYF.

The V gene is TRBV6-4, the J gene TRBJ2-3; 9 nucleotides line up with TRBD2. Per the germline V gene, CDR1 is MRHNA and CDR2 is SNTAGT. This CDR3 contains 16 residues. After removal of 1 base from V and 0 bases from J, the junction contained 2 bases not matched to a gene. CDR3 sequence reads: CASSDFSGSSTDTQYF. DNA of the CDR3: TGTGCCAGCAGTGACTTTAGCGGGAGTAGCACAGATACGCAGTATTTT.

The rearrangement uses TRBV29-1 and TRBJ1-2; the match to TRBD1 covers 10 bases. V lost 6 bases to trimming and J lost 5 bases; unmatched junction nucleotides: 12. The CDR3 totals 15 residues. Germline V CDR1 and CDR2: SQVTM, ANQGSEA. CDR3 sequence: CSVGTGARGGYGYTF. The CDR3 nucleotides read TGCAGCGTCGGGACAGGGGCCCGGGGAGGGTATGGCTACACCTTC.

This chain links TRBV18 with TRBJ2-7; D is possibly TRBD2 (5 bases). The CDR3 is 15 amino acids. V lost 6 bases and J 2 bases, leaving 17 bases between the germline ends. The V gene's germline CDR1 is KGHSH and CDR2 LQKENI. The CDR3 DNA sequence: TGTGCCAGCTCGCAGAAGACTGGAGGTACCTACGAGCAGTACTTC. Its protein product is CASSQKTGGTYEQYF.

The count of this clone is one. The chain carries TRBV19 and TRBJ2-5; D might be TRBD1 (5 bases). From germline, CDR1 is LNHDA and CDR2 SQIVND (reference sequence). V lost 5 bases and J 1 base, leaving 11 bases between the germline ends. The CDR3 is 14 amino acids. The CDR3 reads CASSPRQLQETQYF. Here the CDR3 DNA reads TGTGCCAGTAGTCCTCGACAGCTCCAAGAGACCCAGTACTTC.